A selection of T cell receptor beta chains follows, all from one sample in a study of T cells in Graves' hyperthyroidism and ophthalmopathy. One entry per CDR3 protein, called by TCRdb with MiXCR from the multiplex PCR reads. The sample includes roughly 180,000 distinct CDR3 sequences, less than 10% of them seen just once. The sample taken for sequencing was blood. These receptors all come from a woman aged 18 to 35 with Graves' hyperthyroidism that later progressed to Graves' ophthalmopathy. The CDR3 runs from the conserved cysteine through the conserved F or W. D genes are given only for firm matches. Size is stated for part of the rows, as once, few or many counts, or as a class when the clone is expanded.

v_call	clone_size	j_call	d_call	cdr3_aa	cdr3_nt
TRBV7-2	many	TRBJ1-2	NA	CASSLLKDYGYTF	TGTGCCAGCAGCTTATTGAAGGACTATGGCTACACCTTC
TRBV6-1	few	TRBJ1-2	TRBD1	CASSSSGGPQYGYTF	TGTGCCAGCAGTTCCTCAGGGGGCCCTCAATATGGCTACACCTTC
TRBV18	few	TRBJ2-7	TRBD1	CASSNNPGGWNEQYF	TGTGCCAGCTCAAATAACCCAGGGGGATGGAACGAGCAGTACTTC
TRBV9	many	TRBJ1-1	TRBD1	CASSKRTGEAFF	TGTGCCAGCAGCAAGCGGACAGGCGAAGCTTTCTTT
TRBV24-1	NA	TRBJ2-1	TRBD2	CATSGITSGGASYNEQFF	TGTGCCACCAGTGGAATCACTAGCGGGGGGGCTTCCTACAATGAGCAGTTCTTC
TRBV29-1	many	TRBJ1-3	NA	CSVVPGSGNTIYF	TGCAGCGTTGTTCCGGGATCTGGAAACACCATATATTTT
TRBV29-1	NA	TRBJ1-2	NA	CSVEGAGIDGYTF	TGCAGCGTTGAAGGAGCAGGGATTGATGGCTACACCTTC
TRBV30	many	TRBJ1-2	NA	CAWSVRGNYGYTF	TGTGCCTGGAGTGTACGCGGGAACTATGGCTACACCTTC
TRBV20-1	many	TRBJ2-7	TRBD2	CSASRLAANIRSSYEQYF	TGCAGTGCTTCCCGACTAGCGGCCAACATCAGGAGCTCCTACGAGCAGTACTTC
TRBV18	many	TRBJ2-5	NA	CASSRLEETQYF	TGTGCCAGCTCACGACTAGAAGAGACCCAGTACTTC
TRBV15	many	TRBJ2-5	TRBD1	CATSRKYDRGQETQYF	TGTGCCACCAGCAGAAAATACGACAGGGGACAAGAGACCCAGTACTTC
TRBV6-1	few	TRBJ2-3	TRBD2	CASRERGGRGTDTQYF	TGTGCCAGCAGAGAACGGGGCGGGAGGGGGACAGATACGCAGTATTTT
TRBV20-1	many	TRBJ2-7	TRBD2	CSARDLAGLGDEQYF	TGCAGTGCTAGAGATCTAGCGGGCCTGGGGGACGAGCAGTACTTC
TRBV9	many	TRBJ2-1	NA	CASSVLPIYNEQFF	TGTGCCAGCAGCGTCTTACCGATCTACAATGAGCAGTTCTTC
TRBV13	many	TRBJ2-5	TRBD2	CASSLVGSGGKETQYF	TGTGCCAGCAGCTTGGTGGGTAGCGGGGGAAAAGAGACCCAGTACTTC
TRBV7-8	many	TRBJ1-1	NA	CASSLGLGAGRNTEAFF	TGTGCCAGCAGCTTAGGTCTGGGTGCAGGGCGAAACACTGAAGCTTTCTTT
TRBV3-1	NA	TRBJ2-1	TRBD2	CASSPSVAAGGYEQFF	TGTGCCAGCAGCCCGTCCGTGGCAGCGGGGGGCTATGAGCAGTTCTTC
TRBV30	few	TRBJ2-7	NA	CAQSRGTYEQYF	TGTGCCCAGTCAAGGGGGACCTACGAGCAGTACTTC
TRBV20-1	many	TRBJ1-4	NA	CSASKVPEKLFF	TGCAGTGCTAGTAAGGTCCCTGAAAAACTGTTTTTT
TRBV2	many	TRBJ2-7	TRBD1	CASSDPDRASSYEQYF	TGTGCCAGCAGTGACCCCGACAGGGCAAGCTCCTACGAGCAGTACTTC
TRBV30	few	TRBJ2-4	NA	CAWSGGVGNIQYF	TGTGCCTGGAGTGGGGGCGTTGGAAACATTCAGTACTTC
TRBV15	NA	TRBJ1-3	NA	CATSRDLSGNTIYF	TGTGCCACCAGCAGAGATTTGTCAGGAAACACCATATATTTT
TRBV19	few	TRBJ2-6	NA	CASTRGGVSGANVLTF	TGTGCCAGTACCCGAGGGGGGGTCTCTGGGGCCAACGTCCTGACTTTC
TRBV30	many	TRBJ1-1	NA	CAWSRGMNTEAFF	TGTGCCTGGAGTCGGGGAATGAACACTGAAGCTTTCTTT
TRBV3-1	NA	TRBJ1-3	NA	CASSQETGAVSGNTIYF	TGTGCCAGCAGCCAAGAGACAGGCGCCGTCTCTGGAAACACCATATATTTT
TRBV2	many	TRBJ2-7	TRBD1	CASSEKAGGLYEQYF	TGTGCCAGCAGTGAAAAGGCAGGGGGCTTATACGAGCAGTACTTC
TRBV4-1	NA	TRBJ1-1	TRBD1	CASSQDRVETGQVVAEAFF	TGCGCCAGCAGCCAAGATCGGGTAGAGACAGGGCAGGTGGTGGCTGAAGCTTTCTTT
TRBV15	NA	TRBJ2-7	NA	CATSIKRGYEQYF	TGTGCCACCAGTATTAAGCGAGGGTACGAGCAGTACTTC
TRBV7-9	few	TRBJ1-3	NA	CASSNKRGRAGNTIYF	TGTGCCAGCAGCAACAAAAGAGGGAGGGCTGGAAACACCATATATTTT
TRBV14	many	TRBJ1-2	TRBD1	CASSTGTGQGPYGYTF	TGTGCCAGCAGCACGGGAACGGGACAGGGCCCTTATGGCTACACCTTC
TRBV3-1	few	TRBJ2-5	NA	CASSQEVGGRVLETQYF	TGTGCCAGCAGCCAAGAAGTGGGGGGGCGAGTCCTGGAGACCCAGTACTTC
TRBV7-9	many	TRBJ2-1	TRBD2	CASSLESGGAVEQFF	TGTGCCAGCAGCTTAGAAAGCGGGGGGGCGGTTGAGCAGTTCTTC
TRBV20-1	many	TRBJ2-3	NA	CSARYDFTDTQYF	TGCAGTGCTAGATACGATTTCACAGATACGCAGTATTTT
TRBV5-4	NA	TRBJ1-6	NA	CASSLEVFNSPLHF	TGTGCCAGCAGCTTGGAGGTCTTTAATTCACCCCTCCACTTT
TRBV20-1	many	TRBJ1-1	NA	CSARLVQNIEAFF	TGCAGTGCTAGACTTGTACAGAACATCGAAGCTTTCTTT
TRBV6-5	NA	TRBJ2-7	NA	CASSLGSSKAYEQYF	TGTGCCAGCAGTTTAGGATCCAGTAAAGCCTACGAGCAGTACTTC
TRBV24-1	many	TRBJ2-1	TRBD2	CATSDSGASGFNEQFF	TGTGCCACCAGTGATTCTGGGGCTAGCGGGTTCAATGAGCAGTTCTTC
TRBV20-1	many	TRBJ1-1	NA	CSARTEGKVYTEAFF	TGCAGTGCTAGAACTGAGGGGAAAGTGTATACTGAAGCTTTCTTT
TRBV7-9	many	TRBJ2-3	TRBD1	CASTHRDRSGTSTDTQYF	TGTGCCAGCACCCACCGGGACAGGTCGGGTACTAGCACAGATACGCAGTATTTT
TRBV2	NA	TRBJ1-3	NA	CASRKPGRYLSGNTIYF	TGTGCCAGCCGAAAACCAGGACGGTACCTCTCTGGAAACACCATATATTTT
TRBV3-1	many	TRBJ1-5	NA	CASSRGGIGNQPQHF	TGTGCCAGCAGCCGCGGGGGTATTGGCAATCAGCCCCAGCATTTT
TRBV9	few	TRBJ2-3	NA	CASSVGPGDRSDTQYF	TGTGCCAGCAGCGTAGGTCCGGGGGATCGTTCAGATACGCAGTATTTT
TRBV2	many	TRBJ2-7	NA	CASSVRGYEQYF	TGTGCCAGCAGTGTACGGGGCTACGAGCAGTACTTC
TRBV7-2	many	TRBJ1-1	TRBD1	CASSQDRGGNTEAFF	TGTGCCAGCAGTCAGGACAGGGGAGGAAACACTGAAGCTTTCTTT
TRBV11-1	many	TRBJ1-2	NA	CASSLGFSGADGYTF	TGTGCCAGCAGCTTAGGTTTTTCGGGGGCTGACGGCTACACCTTC
TRBV6-1	many	TRBJ1-2	NA	CANLPDGRRYGYTF	TGTGCCAACCTCCCCGACGGCAGGAGGTATGGCTACACCTTC
TRBV12-3/TRBV12-4	many	TRBJ1-1	NA	CASSLERGGSFWTEAFF	TGTGCCAGCAGTTTGGAGAGGGGAGGAAGTTTTTGGACTGAAGCTTTCTTT
TRBV6-6	many	TRBJ2-5	TRBD1	CASSRPQGDDQETQYF	TGTGCCAGCAGTAGACCCCAGGGGGATGATCAAGAGACCCAGTACTTC
TRBV20-1	many	TRBJ2-3	TRBD2	CSARGLAGEADTQYF	TGCAGTGCTAGGGGACTAGCGGGTGAGGCAGATACGCAGTATTTT
TRBV13	many	TRBJ2-5	NA	CASSLYAGRGETQYF	TGTGCCAGCAGCTTGTACGCGGGGAGAGGGGAGACCCAGTACTTC
TRBV4-2	NA	TRBJ1-2	NA	CASSQDSQTGLYGYTF	TGTGCCAGCAGCCAAGATTCCCAGACAGGACTCTATGGCTACACCTTC
TRBV27	many	TRBJ1-2	NA	CASSKGRTYGYTF	TGTGCCAGCAGTAAAGGACGTACCTATGGCTACACCTTC